The 30 T cell receptor beta chains given below trace back to one sample, sequenced in a study of Graves' ophthalmopathy and Graves' hyperthyroidism. Amplification targeted the TCR beta CDR3 regions, with RNA transcripts as the source material. Following a first-round RT-PCR that used HTBI primers, a second-round multiplex PCR was carried out. TCRdb reprocessed the multiplex PCR reads via MiXCR and lists one record per CDR3 protein. The sample has about 660,000 distinct CDR3 sequences; about two fifths are singletons. Sequencing was carried out using peripheral blood. These receptors all come from an adult man with Graves' ophthalmopathy.

This clonotype came up many times. The CDR3 spells CSALDGGNEKLFF. The CDR3, as DNA: TGCAGTGCCCTGGACGGGGGTAATGAAAAACTGTTTTTT. This chain connects TRBV20-1 to TRBJ1-4, with a weak D call TRBD1 (5 bases). Germline assignment: CDR1 DFQATT and CDR2 SNEGSKA (reference sequence). The CDR3 runs to 13 residues. Trimming took off 6 bases at V and 4 bases at J, with 12 bases between the two ends.

This clonotype has only a few counts. In nucleotides, the CDR3 is TGTGCCAGCAGCTTAGATCCCTCCGGGGAGCTGTTTTTT. It is translated as CASSLDPSGELFF. The chain joins TRBV11-2 to TRBJ2-2; no clear D gene. Germline CDR1 SGHAT, CDR2 FQNNGV. The CDR3 runs to 13 residues. V was pared by 0 bases and J by 6 bases, with 5 bases between.

The sample holds many counts of this clonotype. The chain joins TRBV9 to TRBJ1-6; tentative D call: TRBD1 (6 bases). V was cut by 1 base and J by 7 bases, with 12 bases left in between. The germline V gene encodes CDR1 SGDLS and CDR2 YYNGEE. The CDR3 covers 15 residues. CDR3 DNA sequence: TGTGCCAGCAGCGTATCAGGGGTCGAGAATTCACCCCTCCACTTT. Its protein product is CASSVSGVENSPLHF.

This clonotype was seen just once. The rearrangement links TRBV10-3 to TRBJ1-4; 8 bases align to TRBD1. Germline CDR1 is ENHRY and CDR2 is SYGVKD. V was clipped by 3 bases and J by 6 bases; unmatched bases: 9. The CDR3 has 16 residues. The CDR3 DNA reads TGTGCCATCAGTGACGGCGGGACAGGAGTGGATGAAAAACTGTTTTTT. It translates to CAISDGGTGVDEKLFF.

This clonotype was observed a handful of times. The genes are TRBV30 and TRBJ2-7; no reliable D call. The CDR3 runs to 12 residues. CDR1 and CDR2 (germline): GTSNPN, SVGIG (reference sequence). Trimming took 1 base from V and 12 from J, leaving 16 bases between them. The CDR3 sequence: CAWSDLRGRPYF. CDR3 DNA: TGTGCCTGGAGTGACCTTCGCGGAAGACCGTACTTC. The full variable domain, in which reference TRBV30 and TRBJ2-7 provide the parts outside the CDR3, is SQTIHQWPATLVQPVGSPLSLECTVEGTSNPNLYWYRQAAGRGLQLLFYSVGIGQISSEVPQNLSASRPQDRQFILSSKKLLLSDSGFYLCAWSDLRGRPYFGPGTRLTVT.

This clonotype has more than one count but fewer than ten. V and J are TRBV20-1 and TRBJ2-2, with TRBD2 identical over 7 bases. This CDR3 region has 14 residues. Per the germline V gene, CDR1 is DFQATT and CDR2 is SNEGSKA (reference sequence). Germline trimming cut 3 bases from V and 4 bases from J; bases unmatched to any gene: 5. The CDR3 bases are TGCAGTGCTAGTCGGGAGGCAGGCACCGGGGAGCTGTTTTTT. It encodes CSASREAGTGELFF.

The V and J genes are TRBV7-9 and TRBJ1-1, with D perhaps TRBD1 (5 bases). This CDR3 is 14 amino acids long. Trimming stripped 5 bases from V and 4 bases from J, with 14 bases between. Germline V CDR1 and CDR2: SEHNR, FQNEAQ (reference sequence). In DNA, the CDR3 is TGTGCCAGCAGCGTTGTGGGGCGTAGCACTGAAGCTTTCTTT. Translated: CASSVVGRSTEAFF.

Ten or more counts support this clonotype. V usage is TRBV12-3 or TRBV12-4 and J usage is TRBJ2-7, with D perhaps given as TRBD1 or TRBD2 (5 bases each). V gave up 8 bases and J gave up 3 bases, with 8 bases separating them. This CDR3 spans 11 amino acids. This chain's CDR3 is CASGGFYEQYF. CDR3 nucleotide sequence: TGTGCCAGCGGGGGTTTCTACGAGCAGTACTTC.

This clonotype was detected ten times or more. The chain uses TRBV7-2 and TRBJ1-1, with a possible D match to TRBD1 (5 bases). The CDR3 contains 14 residues. Germline lookup yields CDR1 SGHTA and CDR2 FQGNSA. V shed 8 bases and J shed 5 bases, with 18 bases lying between them. CDR3 in amino acids: CASQTVNFRTEAFF. Here the CDR3 DNA reads TGTGCCAGCCAGACAGTTAACTTTAGGACTGAAGCTTTCTTT. Based on the CDR3 plus reference TRBV7-2 and TRBJ1-1, the full variable domain is GAGVSQSPSNKVTEKGKDVELRCDPISGHTALYWYRQSLGQGLEFLIYFQGNSAPDKSGLPSDRFSAERTGGSVSTLTIQRTQQEDSAVYLCASQTVNFRTEAFFGQGTRLTVV.

A single count supports this clonotype. The chain carries TRBV25-1 and TRBJ1-2; D gene ambiguous. V was cut by 1 base and J by 8 bases, with 11 bases left in between. This CDR3 is 13 amino acids long. CDR1 and CDR2 from the germline V gene are MGHDK and SYGVNS. The CDR3 sequence is CASSEWAEEGYTF. CDR3 sequence (DNA): TGTGCCAGCAGTGAATGGGCGGAGGAGGGCTACACCTTC.

The gene calls are TRBV29-1 and TRBJ1-2; D uncertain. V lost 6 bases and J 8 bases, leaving 4 bases between the germline ends. CDR1 and CDR2 (germline): SQVTM, ANQGSEA. This CDR3 has 8 residues. The CDR3, as DNA: TGCAGCGTGAGGGGCTACACCTTC. Translation: CSVRGYTF. Full variable domain (remainder filled in from reference TRBV29-1 and TRBJ1-2): SAVISQKPSRDICQRGTSLTIQCQVDSQVTMMFWYRQQPGQSLTLIATANQGSEATYESGFVIDKFPISRPNLTFSTLTVSNMSPEDSSIYLCSVRGYTFGSGTRLTVV.

A note on this clonotype: As the CDR3 is not closed by the conserved phenylalanine or tryptophan, this likely results from a read error. The limits of the CDR3 on the DNA are not certain, so only TCRdb's listed CDR3 is given. The CDR3 region is CASSGYRSGANVLT. This chain joins TRBV10-2 and TRBJ2-6. The CDR3 is 14 residues long, ends included. Per germline, CDR1 WSHSY and CDR2 SAAADI.

The chain combines TRBV5-1 with TRBJ2-7; 9 bases are a match to TRBD1. CDR1 and CDR2 (germline): SGHRS, YFSETQ. CDR3 length equals 18 residues. V trimming: 4 bases; J trimming: 7 bases; junction bases outside the gene matches: 21. The CDR3 nucleotides read TGCGCCAGCAGCGTACGGACAGGGGTGTCTGTTGGGGATTGGGAGCAGTACTTC. Amino acids: CASSVRTGVSVGDWEQYF.

The chain joins TRBV25-1 to TRBJ1-5, with D perhaps TRBD1 (6 bases). Germline-derived CDR1 and CDR2 are MGHDK and SYGVNS. This CDR3 contains 13 residues. Trimming removed 8 bases at V and 6 bases at J, with 14 bases between. CDR3: CASLAQGSQPQHF. The CDR3 coding sequence is TGTGCCAGCTTAGCCCAGGGGAGTCAGCCCCAGCATTTT.

This clonotype was recorded many times. The chain combines TRBV4-2 with TRBJ2-7; D ambiguous. V lost 1 base and J lost 5, with 9 bases in between. Germline lookup yields CDR1 LGHNA and CDR2 YNFKEQ. The CDR3 spans 13 residues. CDR3 region: CASSQVGVHEQYF. Here the CDR3 DNA reads TGTGCCAGCAGCCAAGTTGGAGTCCACGAGCAGTACTTC.

This clonotype was observed many times. The gene calls are TRBV9 and TRBJ1-4; 7 nucleotides match TRBD1. Germline values: CDR1 SGDLS, CDR2 YYNGEE. After removal of 4 bases from V and 5 bases from J, the junction contained 11 bases not matched to a gene. The CDR3 sequence is 16 residues long. The CDR3 protein is CASSMTRTGTNEKLFF. The CDR3 nucleotides are TGTGCCAGCAGCATGACTCGGACAGGCACAAATGAAAAACTGTTTTTT.

This clonotype has a count of ten or more. V gene TRBV25-1 combines with J gene TRBJ1-5, with no clear D. There are 13 residues in the CDR3. Per the germline V gene, CDR1 is MGHDK and CDR2 is SYGVNS. Between the trimmed V and J ends, which lost 2 bases and 4 bases, there was a span of 6 bases. The chain's CDR3 is CASSEGGNQPQHF. The CDR3 DNA reads as TGTGCCAGCAGTGAAGGAGGGAATCAGCCCCAGCATTTT.

In its sample, this clonotype was seen a few times. V and J are TRBV4-2 and TRBJ1-1; 10 bases align to TRBD1. V gave up 1 base and J gave up 5 bases; unmatched junction bases: 4. The germline CDR1 and CDR2 sequences are LGHNA and YNFKEQ. This CDR3 comprises 15 residues. In DNA, the CDR3 is TGTGCCAGCAGCCAAGGGACAGGGGGTAAGACTGAAGCTTTCTTT. This gives the protein CASSQGTGGKTEAFF.

The chain employs TRBV2 and TRBJ2-5; 10 nucleotides line up with TRBD1. V was clipped by 6 bases and J by 5 bases; unmatched bases: 12. This CDR3 contains 16 residues. The V gene's germline CDR1 is SNHLY and CDR2 FYNNEI. The CDR3 region has the DNA TGTGCCAGCAGCCCAAGCCGGGACAGGGGATTGGAGACCCAGTACTTC. Its protein product is CASSPSRDRGLETQYF. Full variable domain (outside the CDR3, taken from reference TRBV2 and TRBJ2-5): EPEVTQTPSHQVTQMGQEVILRCVPISNHLYFYWYRQILGQKVEFLVSFYNNEISEKSEIFDDQFSVERPDGSNFTLKIRSTKLEDSAMYFCASSPSRDRGLETQYFGPGTRLLVL.

The V gene is TRBV3-1, the J gene TRBJ2-7; D possibly corresponds to TRBD2 (5 bases). Germline CDR1 and CDR2: LGHDT and YNNKEL (reference sequence). V was clipped by 6 bases and J by 0 bases, with 18 bases between them. The CDR3 contains 16 residues. CDR3 residues: CASSRGSVQTSYEQYF. As DNA, the CDR3 is TGTGCCAGCAGTCGAGGTAGCGTACAAACCTCCTACGAGCAGTACTTC.

This clonotype was found many times. The chain combines TRBV7-9 with TRBJ1-6, with 9 nucleotides matching TRBD1. V shed 5 bases and J 6 bases; nucleotides not matched to a gene: 11. Germline V gene sequence: CDR1 SEHNR, CDR2 FQNEAQ (reference sequence). The CDR3 is 17 amino acids. CDR3 nucleotide sequence: TGTGCCAGCAGCAGTACTACAGGGGGCGCGTCTAATTCACCCCTCCACTTT. As protein: CASSSTTGGASNSPLHF.

This chain joins TRBV4-3 and TRBJ2-7; D may be TRBD1 (5 bases). The CDR3 runs 15 residues. Germline loops: CDR1 LGHNA, CDR2 YSLEER. V was shortened by 1 base and J by 4 bases, with 14 bases between the two germline ends. The CDR3 DNA sequence: TGCGCCAGCAGCCAAGTTCACGGACAACCTTACGAGCAGTACTTC. It yields the protein CASSQVHGQPYEQYF.

This clonotype was seen more than once but under ten times. This chain joins TRBV10-3 and TRBJ2-3; possible D gene TRBD2, 5 bases. V gave up 3 bases and J gave up 1 base, with 11 bases separating them. Germline V gene data show CDR1 as ENHRY and CDR2 as SYGVKD. This CDR3 spans 15 amino acids. CDR3 in DNA: TGTGCCATCAGTGAAGTTACGGAGGGCACAGATACGCAGTATTTT. Amino acids: CAISEVTEGTDTQYF.

The chain links TRBV15 to TRBJ1-6, with D possibly TRBD1 on 6 matching bases. CDR3 length equals 15 residues. V lost 1 base and J lost 7, with 11 bases in between. Germline assignment: CDR1 LNHNV and CDR2 YYDKDF (reference sequence). The CDR3 loop reads CATSRVAGVNSPLHF. The DNA of the CDR3 is TGTGCCACCAGCAGAGTGGCAGGGGTCAATTCACCCCTCCACTTT.

In its sample, this clonotype was seen many times. The CDR3 nucleotides are TGTGCCATCAGCGACAGGGGGCGAGAGGAGACCCAGTACTTC. The encoded protein is CAISDRGREETQYF. The chain combines TRBV10-3 with TRBJ2-5; 10 positions match TRBD1. This CDR3 spans 14 amino acids. V gave up 6 bases and J gave up 5 bases; unmatched junction bases: 6. Germline loops: CDR1 ENHRY, CDR2 SYGVKD.

CDR3 sequence reads: CASSLDGGAHGNTIYF. The CDR3, as DNA: TGTGCCAGCAGCTTAGACGGGGGGGCGCATGGAAACACCATATATTTT. The V call is TRBV9, the J call TRBJ1-3; weak D call: TRBD1 (6 bases). Germline V CDR1 and CDR2: SGDLS, YYNGEE. The CDR3 length is 16 residues. V was pared by 4 bases and J by 3 bases, with 17 bases between.

J is TRBJ1-4 and V is TRBV6-6, with D unclear. The CDR3 spans 13 residues. Germline V gene lookup returns CDR1 MNHNY and CDR2 SVGAGI (reference sequence). The V end lost 4 bases, the J end lost 6 bases, and 9 bases lay between the germline ends. The DNA for the CDR3 is TGTGCCAGCAGTTTTAACAGAGATGAAAAACTGTTTTTT. This gives the protein CASSFNRDEKLFF.

The chain couples TRBV7-8 to TRBJ2-5, with D possibly TRBD2 on 6 matching bases. From germline, CDR1 is SGHVS and CDR2 FQNEAQ. The CDR3 covers 15 residues. V lost 5 bases to trimming and J lost 2 bases, with 15 bases between them. CDR3 nucleotide sequence: TGTGCCAGCAGCCATCATGGCGGAGGGCAAGAGACCCAGTACTTC. Protein product: CASSHHGGGQETQYF. Together with reference TRBV7-8 and TRBJ2-5, the CDR3 gives the full variable domain: GAGVSQSPRYKVAKRGQDVALRCDPISGHVSLFWYQQALGQGPEFLTYFQNEAQLDKSGLPSDRFFAERPEGSVSTLKIQRTQQEDSAVYLCASSHHGGGQETQYFGPGTRLLVL.

Remarks on this clonotype: The CDR3 end shows no conserved phenylalanine or tryptophan, and so a read error is likely. As DNA, the CDR3 is TGCCGCGTTAGAAACACTGAAGCTTTCATT. The encoded protein is CRVRNTEAFI. V and J are TRBV29-1 and TRBJ1-1; no reliable D call. The CDR3 runs 10 residues. The germline V gene has CDR1 SQVTM and CDR2 ANQGSEA.

The rearrangement links TRBV7-9 to TRBJ2-7; D gene unclear. Germline CDR1 is SEHNR and CDR2 is FQNEAQ (reference sequence). V dropped 2 bases and J dropped 1 base, with 9 bases sitting between them. This CDR3 region has 14 residues. The CDR3 is CASSLMSSSYEQYF. In DNA form, the CDR3 reads TGTGCCAGCAGCTTAATGAGCTCTTCCTACGAGCAGTACTTC.